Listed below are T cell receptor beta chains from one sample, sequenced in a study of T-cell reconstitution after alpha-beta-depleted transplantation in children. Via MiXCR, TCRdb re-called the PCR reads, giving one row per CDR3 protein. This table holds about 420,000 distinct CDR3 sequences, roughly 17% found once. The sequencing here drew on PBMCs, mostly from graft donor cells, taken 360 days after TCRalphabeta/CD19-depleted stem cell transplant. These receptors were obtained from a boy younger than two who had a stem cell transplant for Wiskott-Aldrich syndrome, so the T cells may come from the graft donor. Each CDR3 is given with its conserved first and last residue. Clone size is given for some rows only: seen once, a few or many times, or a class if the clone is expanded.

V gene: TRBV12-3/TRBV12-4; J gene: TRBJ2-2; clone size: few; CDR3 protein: CASSLGLAGGNTGELFF
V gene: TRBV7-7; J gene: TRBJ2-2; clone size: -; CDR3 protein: CASSPWGNGELFF
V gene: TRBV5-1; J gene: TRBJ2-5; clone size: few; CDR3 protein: CASSLGQLRETQYF
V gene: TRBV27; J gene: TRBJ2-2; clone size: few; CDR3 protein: CASSSRDLTGNTGELFF
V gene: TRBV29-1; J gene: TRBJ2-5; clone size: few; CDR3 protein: CSVDGGFGETQYF
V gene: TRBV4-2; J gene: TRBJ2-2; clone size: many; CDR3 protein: CASSQPRGGPFSGELFF
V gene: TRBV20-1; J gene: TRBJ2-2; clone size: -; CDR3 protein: CSARVPYVTPANTGELFF
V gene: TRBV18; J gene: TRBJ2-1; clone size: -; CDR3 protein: CASSPLHPPIYNEQFF
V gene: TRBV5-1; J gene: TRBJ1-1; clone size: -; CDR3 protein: CASRIGRMNTEAFF
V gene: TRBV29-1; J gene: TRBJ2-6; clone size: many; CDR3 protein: CSVTSGANVLTF
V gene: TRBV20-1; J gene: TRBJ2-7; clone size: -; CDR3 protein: CSAMAGWVDYEQYF
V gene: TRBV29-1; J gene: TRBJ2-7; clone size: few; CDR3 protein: CSVAAGQGSSYEQYF
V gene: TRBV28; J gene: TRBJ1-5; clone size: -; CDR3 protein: CASSPSDRAVNQPQHF
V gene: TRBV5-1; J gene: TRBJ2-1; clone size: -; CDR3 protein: CASREGQGTYNEQFF
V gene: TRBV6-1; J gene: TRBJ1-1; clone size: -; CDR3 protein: CASRLRFSSEAFF
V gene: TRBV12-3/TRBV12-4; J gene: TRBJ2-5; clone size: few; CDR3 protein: CASSSGRGTQYF
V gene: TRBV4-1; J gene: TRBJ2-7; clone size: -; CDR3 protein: CASSQGFRAYEQYF
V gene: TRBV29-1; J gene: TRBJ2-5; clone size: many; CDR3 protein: CSVGTGGETQYF
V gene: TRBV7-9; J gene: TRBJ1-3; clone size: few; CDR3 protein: CASSLLRGVSGNTIYF
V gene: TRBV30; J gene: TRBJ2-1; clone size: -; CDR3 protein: CAWKWFSGTYNEQFF
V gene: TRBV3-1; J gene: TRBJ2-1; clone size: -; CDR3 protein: CASSQPGSGWLSSNEQFF
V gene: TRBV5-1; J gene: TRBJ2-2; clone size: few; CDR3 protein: CASSSLGTSGRARRTGELFF
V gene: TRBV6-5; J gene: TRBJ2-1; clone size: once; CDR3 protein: CASSYLGKGAHNEQFF
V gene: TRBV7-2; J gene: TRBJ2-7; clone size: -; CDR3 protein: CASSLAVGFPYEQYF
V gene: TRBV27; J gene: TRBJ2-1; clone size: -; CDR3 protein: CASRGAGRAKWFF
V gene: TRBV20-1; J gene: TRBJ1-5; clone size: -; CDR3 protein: CSARRTADQPQHF
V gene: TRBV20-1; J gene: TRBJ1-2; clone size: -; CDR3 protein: CSARGWGSYYGYTF
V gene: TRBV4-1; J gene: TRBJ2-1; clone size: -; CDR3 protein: CASSRRVGEQFF
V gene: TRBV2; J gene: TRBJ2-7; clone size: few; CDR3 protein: CASTIRIEQYF
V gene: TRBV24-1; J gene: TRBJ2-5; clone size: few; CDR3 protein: CATSEGTHQETQYF
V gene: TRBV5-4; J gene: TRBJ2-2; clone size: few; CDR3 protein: CASSLVRGGAGELFF
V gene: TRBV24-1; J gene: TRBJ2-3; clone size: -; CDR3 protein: CATSDLGSGGTDTQYF
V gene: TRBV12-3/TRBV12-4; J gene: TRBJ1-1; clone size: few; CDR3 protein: CASSLGGSTEAFF
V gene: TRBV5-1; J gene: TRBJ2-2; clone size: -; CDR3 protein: CASSLGGKAGELFF
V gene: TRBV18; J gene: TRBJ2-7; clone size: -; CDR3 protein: CASSPTTGINEQYF
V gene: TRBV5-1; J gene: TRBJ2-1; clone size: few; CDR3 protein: CASSSGLSAVNEQFF
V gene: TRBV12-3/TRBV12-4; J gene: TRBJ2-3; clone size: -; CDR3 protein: CASSFGPQRDTQYF
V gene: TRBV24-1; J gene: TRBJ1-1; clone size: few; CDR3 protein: CATWRAFF
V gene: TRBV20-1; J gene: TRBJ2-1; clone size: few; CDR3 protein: CSAREDRGYYNEQFF
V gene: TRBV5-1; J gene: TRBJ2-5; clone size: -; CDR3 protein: CASSLGAWETQYF